A single T cell receptor (beta chain) is shown here with its context. Antigen specificity is unknown. Here immunoSEQ multiplex PCR was the method, and the copy in TCRdb shows in-frame clones only, minus some. This table holds about 130,000 clones, more than 80% found once. The source of the sample is a study of cytomegalovirus exposure and HLA in healthy donors. Study-wide background: The approximately 670 first-cohort repertoires shared a platform with the roughly 110 validation repertoires, as reported in a later analysis. Overall study findings and caveats: Researchers catalogued approximately 160 TCR beta chains as cytomegalovirus-associated.

Germline CDR1 SGHVS, CDR2 FNYEAQ. This CDR3 region has 14 residues. The J segment lost 1 base and the V segment lost 4 bases, leaving 3 bases of the junction unmatched. Input material: PBMCs. The chain couples TRBV7-6 to TRBJ2-7; 8 nucleotides align to TRBD1. The clonotype originates from a woman in her 30s in good health and CMV-seropositive. CDR3 sequence reads: CASSWGQASYEQYF. In DNA, the CDR3 is TGTGCCAGCAGCTGGGGACAGGCTTCCTACGAGCAGTACTTC.